Detailed here is one T cell receptor beta chain. Its antigen is currently unknown. The sample comes from a study of T cells in localized non-small cell lung cancer. Whole-study results and caveats: Median around 62 top-100 tumor clones were shared with paired adjacent lung. Uninvolved adjacent lung showed higher T cell clonality than tumor.

V was cut by 6 bases and J by 2 bases, with 5 bases left in between. The CDR3 is made up of 12 amino acids. The germline CDR1 and CDR2 sequences are MGHDK and SYGVNS. Only in-frame clones appear in the TCRdb table, and some are missing; sequencing was by immunoSEQ multiplex PCR. The data contain almost 4,000 clones, roughly a quarter of them singletons. The sample consisted of lung tumor tissue, taken before any cancer treatment. The sequence was collected from a man aged 40-75 years with stage II lung adenocarcinoma. The chain is built from TRBV25-1 and TRBJ2-1; unclear D gene. The CDR3 region has the DNA TGTGCCAGCAGGGAACCCTACAATGAGCAGTTCTTC. Amino acid sequence: CASREPYNEQFF.